The next 13 T cell receptor beta chains were all read from a single sample in a study of blood T cells in healthy people across ages. Through a sample-barcoded 5' primer and a J-beta primer mix, a second PCR was run for roughly 6 to 12 cycles. TCRdb re-called the 5' RACE reads through MiXCR, storing one row per CDR3 protein. The sample carries about 730,000 distinct CDR3 sequences, 35% to 45% recorded once. The material sequenced was blood. The origin of the receptors is a woman between 55 and 75 years old in good health.

CDR3 coding DNA: TGTGCCAGCAGCCAAGTGGCGGGGGGTTACAATGAGCAGTTCTTC. Its translation is CASSQVAGGYNEQFF. The chain combines TRBV3-1 with TRBJ2-1; 8 bases align to TRBD2. There are 15 residues in the CDR3. V lost 1 base and J lost 4; bases outside the gene matches: 3. Germline lookup yields CDR1 LGHDT and CDR2 YNNKEL (reference sequence).

The genes are TRBV20-1 and TRBJ2-3; 9 bases agree with TRBD2. V dropped 4 bases and J dropped 3; count of bases not matched to a gene: 2. The CDR3 spans 13 residues. Germline CDR1 is DFQATT and CDR2 is SNEGSKA (reference sequence). CDR3 bases: TGCAGTGCTATACTAGCGGGTACAGATACGCAGTATTTT. It is translated as CSAILAGTDTQYF.

As DNA, the CDR3 is TGTGCCAGCAGCCCAGGTCGGCCCACCAGAACCTACGAGCAGTACTTC. Its protein product is CASSPGRPTRTYEQYF. The chain employs TRBV7-4 and TRBJ2-7; D unresolved. Between the trimmed V and J ends, which lost 5 bases and 2 bases, there was a span of 19 bases. This CDR3 spans 16 amino acids. Per germline, CDR1 SGHVT and CDR2 SQSDAQ.

The rearrangement joins TRBV12-3 or TRBV12-4 to TRBJ1-1, with 9 positions matching TRBD1. This CDR3 contains 16 residues. V shed 4 bases, J shed 4 bases, and the junction held 10 bases outside the gene matches. CDR3 amino acids: CASSSGTGSLGTEAFF. CDR3 nucleotide sequence: TGTGCCAGCAGTTCTGGGACAGGGAGTCTTGGCACTGAAGCTTTCTTT.

The chain has TRBV20-1 and TRBJ1-2; the D gene is possibly TRBD1 (6 bases). Germline values: CDR1 DFQATT, CDR2 SNEGSKA (reference sequence). V shed 8 bases and J shed 3 bases, with 13 bases lying between them. The CDR3 is 12 residues long. CDR3 in amino acids: CSLKRQDYGYTF. The CDR3 DNA sequence: TGCAGTTTGAAACGACAGGACTATGGCTACACCTTC.

This chain joins TRBV5-1 and TRBJ2-1; 14 positions match TRBD2. Trimming removed 7 bases from V and 9 bases from J; junction bases left unmatched: 9. From germline, CDR1 is SGHRS and CDR2 YFSETQ. The CDR3 runs to 15 residues. CDR3 sequence reads: CASGWGLAGEVEQFF. CDR3 DNA: TGCGCCAGCGGCTGGGGACTAGCGGGAGAAGTTGAGCAGTTCTTC.

This clonotype has a count of ten or more. The chain recombines TRBV5-1 with TRBJ2-5; 10 bases match TRBD1. Germline V gene sequence: CDR1 SGHRS, CDR2 YFSETQ. This CDR3 is 14 amino acids long. Trimming cost V 4 bases and J 4 bases; bases outside gene matches: 4. This CDR3 is CASSQTGGGETQYF. The DNA of the CDR3 is TGCGCCAGCAGCCAGACAGGGGGCGGAGAGACCCAGTACTTC.

The V and J genes are TRBV5-1 and TRBJ2-5; TRBD2 is a possible D gene (5 bases). CDR1 SGHRS and CDR2 YFSETQ come from the germline V gene. Trimming took off 5 bases at V and 5 bases at J, with 19 bases between the two ends. CDR3 length equals 15 residues. CDR3 bases: TGCGCCAGCAGACCATCAGCGGAAGGGCGGGAGACCCAGTACTTC. This gives the protein CASRPSAEGRETQYF.

Details on this clonotype: A much larger clone lies a single base off, so this may be a read error. V and J are TRBV3-1 and TRBJ2-7; 10 bases line up with TRBD2. V dropped 4 bases and J dropped 7; count of bases not matched to a gene: 10. Germline loops: CDR1 LGHDT, CDR2 YNNKEL (reference sequence). CDR3 length: 15 amino acids. The CDR3 sequence: CASSPSGGSYNEQYF. The CDR3 nucleotides are TGTGCCAGCAGCCCTAGCGGGGGATCCTACAATGAGCAGTACTTC.

This clonotype was counted between two and nine times. The chain recombines TRBV30 with TRBJ1-2; D is perhaps TRBD1 (5 bases). Trimming took off 0 bases at V and 4 bases at J, with 9 bases between the two ends. CDR3 length: 13 residues. CDR1 is GTSNPN, CDR2 SVGIG, per germline (reference sequence). CDR3 region: CAWSVAGLYGYTF. CDR3 sequence (DNA): TGTGCCTGGAGTGTGGCGGGACTCTATGGCTACACCTTC.

The chain has TRBV10-3 and TRBJ2-7; 7 bases are a match to TRBD1. The CDR3 has 15 amino acids. Germline trimming cut 4 bases from V and 7 bases from J; bases unmatched to any gene: 13. The germline V gene encodes CDR1 ENHRY and CDR2 SYGVKD. The CDR3 nucleotides are TGTGCCATCAGTGTTGGGGACAGCGCACTTTCGGAGCAGTACTTC. It is translated as CAISVGDSALSEQYF.

Comments on this clonotype: One junction end does not reproduce the germline sequence, and a read error may be involved. The chain has TRBV7-7 and TRBJ2-2, with no clear D. This CDR3 is built from 13 residues. Per the germline V gene, CDR1 is SSHAT and CDR2 is FNYEAQ (reference sequence). CDR3 in DNA: TGTGCTAGCAGCAATAGCCTCACCGGGGAGCTGTTTTTT. Translation gives CASSNSLTGELFF.

The chain employs TRBV20-1 and TRBJ1-1; 7 bases align to TRBD1. The CDR3 is 17 residues long. The ends lost 5 bases at V and 1 base at J; junction bases unmatched: 16. CDR1 DFQATT and CDR2 SNEGSKA come from the germline V gene (reference sequence). For the CDR3, the DNA is TGCAGTGCTGACCCCGGACAGGTTCGGGGTAGGAACACTGAAGCTTTCTTT. Its translation is CSADPGQVRGRNTEAFF.